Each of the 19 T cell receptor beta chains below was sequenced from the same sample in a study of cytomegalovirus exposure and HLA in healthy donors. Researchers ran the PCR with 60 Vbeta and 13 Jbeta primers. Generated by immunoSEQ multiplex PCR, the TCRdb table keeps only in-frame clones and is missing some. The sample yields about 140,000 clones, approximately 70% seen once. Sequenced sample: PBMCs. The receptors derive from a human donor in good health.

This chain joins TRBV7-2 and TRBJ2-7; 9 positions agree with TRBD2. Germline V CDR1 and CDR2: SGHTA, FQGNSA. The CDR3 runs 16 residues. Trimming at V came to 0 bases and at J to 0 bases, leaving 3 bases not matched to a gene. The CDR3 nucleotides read TGTGCCAGCAGCTTAGCTTTTAGCGGGAGCTCCTACGAGCAGTACTTC. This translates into CASSLAFSGSSYEQYF.

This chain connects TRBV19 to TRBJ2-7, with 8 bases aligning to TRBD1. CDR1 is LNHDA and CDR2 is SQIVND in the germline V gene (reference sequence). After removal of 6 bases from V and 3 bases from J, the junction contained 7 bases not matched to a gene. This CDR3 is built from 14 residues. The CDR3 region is CASSPGGRGYEQYF. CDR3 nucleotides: TGTGCCAGTAGCCCAGGGGGCCGGGGCTACGAGCAGTACTTC.

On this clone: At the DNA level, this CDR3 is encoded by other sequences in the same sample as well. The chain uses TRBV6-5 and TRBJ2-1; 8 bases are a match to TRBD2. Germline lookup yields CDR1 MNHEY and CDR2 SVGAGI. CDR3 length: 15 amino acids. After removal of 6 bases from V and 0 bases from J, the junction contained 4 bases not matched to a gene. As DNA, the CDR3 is TGTGCCAGCAGCGCGAGCGGGAGCTCCTACAATGAGCAGTTCTTC. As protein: CASSASGSSYNEQFF.

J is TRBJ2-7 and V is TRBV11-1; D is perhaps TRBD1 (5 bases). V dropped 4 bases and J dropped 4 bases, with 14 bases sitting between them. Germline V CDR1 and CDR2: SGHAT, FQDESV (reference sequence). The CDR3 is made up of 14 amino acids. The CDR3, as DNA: TGTGCCAGCAGCTCCCAGGGAAGTGCGTACGAGCAGTACTTC. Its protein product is CASSSQGSAYEQYF.

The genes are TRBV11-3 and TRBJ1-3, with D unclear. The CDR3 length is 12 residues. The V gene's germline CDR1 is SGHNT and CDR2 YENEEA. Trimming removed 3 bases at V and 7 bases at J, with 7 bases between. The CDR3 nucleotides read TGTGCCAGCAGCTTCACACAGAACACCATATATTTT. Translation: CASSFTQNTIYF.

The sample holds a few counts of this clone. CDR3: CASHETVNEQFF. The CDR3 DNA is TGCGCCAGCCATGAAACGGTAAATGAGCAGTTCTTC. V and J are TRBV5-1 and TRBJ2-1; unclear D gene. Germline assignment: CDR1 SGHRS and CDR2 YFSETQ. Between the trimmed V and J ends, which lost 7 bases and 7 bases, there was a span of 12 bases. The CDR3 spans 12 residues.

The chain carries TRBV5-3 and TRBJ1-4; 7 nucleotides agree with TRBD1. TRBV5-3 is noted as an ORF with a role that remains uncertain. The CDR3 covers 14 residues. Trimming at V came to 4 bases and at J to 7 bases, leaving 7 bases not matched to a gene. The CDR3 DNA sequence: TGTGCCAGAAGCATCGGGACAGTGGCTGAAAAACTGTTTTTT. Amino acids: CARSIGTVAEKLFF.

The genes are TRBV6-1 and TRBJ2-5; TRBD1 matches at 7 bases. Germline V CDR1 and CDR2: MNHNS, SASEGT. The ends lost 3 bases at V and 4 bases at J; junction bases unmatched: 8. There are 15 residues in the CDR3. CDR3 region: CASSEDRYARETQYF. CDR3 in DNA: TGTGCCAGCAGTGAGGACAGGTACGCAAGAGAGACCCAGTACTTC.

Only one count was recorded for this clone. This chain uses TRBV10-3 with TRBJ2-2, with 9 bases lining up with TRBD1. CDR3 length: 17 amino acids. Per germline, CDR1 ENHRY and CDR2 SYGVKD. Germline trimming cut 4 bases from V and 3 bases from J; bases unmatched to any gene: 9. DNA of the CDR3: TGTGCCATCAGTGGTGGGACAGGGAGGAAGGACACCGGGGAGCTGTTTTTT. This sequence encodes CAISGGTGRKDTGELFF.

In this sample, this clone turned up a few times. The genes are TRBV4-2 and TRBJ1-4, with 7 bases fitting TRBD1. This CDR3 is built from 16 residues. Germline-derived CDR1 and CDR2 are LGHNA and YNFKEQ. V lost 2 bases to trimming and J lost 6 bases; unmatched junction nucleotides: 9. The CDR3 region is CASSQLSGTEYEKLFF. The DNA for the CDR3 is TGTGCCAGCAGCCAACTCTCCGGGACAGAATATGAAAAACTGTTTTTT.

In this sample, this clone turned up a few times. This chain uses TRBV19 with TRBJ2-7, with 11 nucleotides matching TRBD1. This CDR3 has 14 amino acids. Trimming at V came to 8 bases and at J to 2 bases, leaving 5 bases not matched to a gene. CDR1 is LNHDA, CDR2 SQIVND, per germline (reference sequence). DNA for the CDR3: TGTGCCAGTCGCAAGGGACAGGGGGCCTACGAGCAGTACTTC. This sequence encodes CASRKGQGAYEQYF.

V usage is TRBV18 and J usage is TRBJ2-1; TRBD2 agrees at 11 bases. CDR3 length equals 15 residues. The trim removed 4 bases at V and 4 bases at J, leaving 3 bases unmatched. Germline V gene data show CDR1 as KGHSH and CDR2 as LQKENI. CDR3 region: CASSLTSGTYNEQFF. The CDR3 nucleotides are TGTGCCAGCTCACTGACTAGCGGGACGTACAATGAGCAGTTCTTC.

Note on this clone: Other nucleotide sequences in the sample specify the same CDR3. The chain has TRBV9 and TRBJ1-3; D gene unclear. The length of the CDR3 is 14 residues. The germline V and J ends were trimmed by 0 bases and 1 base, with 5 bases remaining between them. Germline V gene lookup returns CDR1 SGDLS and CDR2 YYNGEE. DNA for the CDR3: TGTGCCAGCAGCGTAGGTAGTTCTGGAAACACCATATATTTT. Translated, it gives CASSVGSSGNTIYF. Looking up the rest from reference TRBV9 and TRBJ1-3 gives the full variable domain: DSGVTQTPKHLITATGQRVTLRCSPRSGDLSVYWYQQSLDQGLQFLIQYYNGEERAKGNILERFSAQQFPDLHSELNLSSLELGDSALYFCASSVGSSGNTIYFGEGSWLTVV.

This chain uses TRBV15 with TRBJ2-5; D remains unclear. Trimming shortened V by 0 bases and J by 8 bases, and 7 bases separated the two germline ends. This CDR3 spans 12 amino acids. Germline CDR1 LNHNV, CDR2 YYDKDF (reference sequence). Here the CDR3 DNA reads TGTGCCACCAGCAGAGAGTCTTCCACCCAGTACTTC. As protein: CATSRESSTQYF.

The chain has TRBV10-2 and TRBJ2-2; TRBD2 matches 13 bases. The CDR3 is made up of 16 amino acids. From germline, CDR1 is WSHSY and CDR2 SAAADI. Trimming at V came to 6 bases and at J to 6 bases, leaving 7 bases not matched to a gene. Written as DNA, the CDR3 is TGCGCCAGCAGGCTGACTAGCGGGAGGTCCGCCGGGGAGCTGTTTTTT. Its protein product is CASRLTSGRSAGELFF.

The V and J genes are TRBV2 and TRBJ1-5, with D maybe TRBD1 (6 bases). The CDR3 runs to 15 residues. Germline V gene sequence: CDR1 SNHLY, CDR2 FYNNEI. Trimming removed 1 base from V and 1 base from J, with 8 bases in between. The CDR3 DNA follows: TGTGCCAGCAGTGAAGAGGGGGTAAGCAATCAGCCCCAGCATTTT. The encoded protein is CASSEEGVSNQPQHF. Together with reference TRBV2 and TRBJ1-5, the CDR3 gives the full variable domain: EPEVTQTPSHQVTQMGQEVILRCVPISNHLYFYWYRQILGQKVEFLVSFYNNEISEKSEIFDDQFSVERPDGSNFTLKIRSTKLEDSAMYFCASSEEGVSNQPQHFGDGTRLSIL.

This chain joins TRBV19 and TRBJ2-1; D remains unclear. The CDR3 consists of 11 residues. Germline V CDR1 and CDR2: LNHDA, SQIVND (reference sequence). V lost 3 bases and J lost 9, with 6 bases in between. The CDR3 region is CASSMVGEQFF. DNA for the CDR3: TGTGCCAGTAGTATGGTCGGTGAGCAGTTCTTC.

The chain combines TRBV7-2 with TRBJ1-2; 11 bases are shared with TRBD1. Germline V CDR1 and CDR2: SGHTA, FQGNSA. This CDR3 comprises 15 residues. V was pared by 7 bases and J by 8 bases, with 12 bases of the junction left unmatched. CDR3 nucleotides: TGTGCCAGCACCACCATGGACAGGGGGCCAAAAGGCTACACCTTC. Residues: CASTTMDRGPKGYTF.

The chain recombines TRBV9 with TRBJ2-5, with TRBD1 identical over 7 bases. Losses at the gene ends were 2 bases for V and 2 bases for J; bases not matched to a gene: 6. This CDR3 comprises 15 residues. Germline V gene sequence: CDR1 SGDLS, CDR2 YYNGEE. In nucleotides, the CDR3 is TGTGCCAGCAGCGTGACGCCGGGACAGCAAGAGACCCAGTACTTC. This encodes CASSVTPGQQETQYF.